Shown below are 6 T cell receptor beta chains from a single sample sequenced in a study of blood T cell repertoires in COVID-19. The repertoire was sequenced with immunoSEQ multiplex PCR; TCRdb's copy has only in-frame clones and lacks some. The profile covers 200,000 or so clones, with over 80% appearing a single time and 4.5% to 5.5% taken by the ten largest. The sample taken for sequencing was peripheral blood. The source is a woman in her thirties with acute or convalescent COVID-19.

The chain links TRBV7-2 to TRBJ2-5, with TRBD1 identical over 10 bases. The CDR3 is 15 residues long. The germline CDR1 and CDR2 sequences are SGHTA and FQGNSA. V shed 5 bases and J 5 bases; nucleotides not matched to a gene: 8. This CDR3 is CASSPDRGRRETQYF. The CDR3 DNA reads as TGTGCCAGCAGCCCCGACAGGGGGCGTAGGGAGACCCAGTACTTC.

The V call is TRBV28, the J call TRBJ2-1; the D is unclear. Trimming cost V 4 bases and J 9 bases, with 7 bases left between them. Germline assignment: CDR1 MDHEN and CDR2 SYDVKM. This CDR3 contains 11 residues. CDR3 coding DNA: TGTGCCAGCAGTTCCCGCGTTGAGCAGTTCTTC. Amino acids: CASSSRVEQFF.

With respect to this clone: Distinct nucleotide sequences in the sample also encode this CDR3. The CDR3 sequence: CASSLQGSGNTIYF. In DNA form, the CDR3 reads TGTGCCAGCAGTTTACAGGGATCTGGAAACACCATATATTTT. This rearrangement joins TRBV6-6 to TRBJ1-3, with a weak D call TRBD1 (6 bases). Trimming took off 4 bases at V and 1 base at J, with 8 bases between the two ends. The CDR3 covers 14 residues. Germline V gene data show CDR1 as MNHNY and CDR2 as SVGAGI (reference sequence).

This chain uses TRBV6-2 or TRBV6-3 with TRBJ1-2; TRBD1 agrees at 8 bases. The germline V gene encodes CDR1 MNHEY and CDR2 SVGEGT. The length of the CDR3 is 13 residues. J gave up 7 bases and V 6 bases, and 7 bases lay outside the gene matches. The CDR3 coding sequence is TGTGCCAGCAGCATCACAGGGGGTTCTGGCTACACCTTC. As protein: CASSITGGSGYTF.

The DNA of the CDR3 is TGCGCCAGCAGCCAATATAGCGGGAGAGGTGAGCAGTTCTTC. Its protein product is CASSQYSGRGEQFF. The genes are TRBV4-1 and TRBJ2-1; TRBD2 matches at 9 bases. Trimming at V came to 2 bases and at J to 9 bases, leaving 5 bases not matched to a gene. CDR1 is MGHRA, CDR2 YSYEKL, per germline. The CDR3 has 14 residues.

This chain links TRBV7-2 with TRBJ2-7, with TRBD1 matching 8 bases. V dropped 5 bases and J dropped 6; count of bases not matched to a gene: 9. Per the germline V gene, CDR1 is SGHTA and CDR2 is FQGNSA. The CDR3 is made up of 14 amino acids. CDR3 coding DNA: TGTGCCAGCAGCACGCGGACAGGGAACCCCGAGCAGTACTTC. Protein: CASSTRTGNPEQYF.